The entry below describes one T cell receptor beta chain. Profiled with immunoSEQ multiplex PCR; TCRdb holds only in-frame clones, not every one. The table records about 200,000 clones, around 81% of them present only once. This entry belongs to a study of blood T cell repertoires in COVID-19. Trimming took 6 bases from V and 3 from J; bases not matched to a gene: 4. The CDR3 length is 14 residues. CDR1 is SEHNR and CDR2 is FQNEAQ in the germline V gene (reference sequence). The material sequenced was PBMCs or T cells enriched from blood (not recorded which). The TCR comes from a man between 35 and 55 years old who had recovered from COVID-19. The V gene is TRBV7-9, the J gene TRBJ2-1; 8 nucleotides align to TRBD1. The CDR3 here is CASRPTGVYNEQFF. DNA for the CDR3: TGTGCCAGCAGACCGACAGGGGTCTACAATGAGCAGTTCTTC. The full variable domain, completed using reference TRBV7-9 and TRBJ2-1, is DTGVSQNPRHKITKRGQNVTFRCDPISEHNRLYWYRQTLGQGPEFLTYFQNEAQLEKSRLLSDRFSAERPKGSFSTLEIQRTEQGDSAMYLCASRPTGVYNEQFFGPGTRLTVL.